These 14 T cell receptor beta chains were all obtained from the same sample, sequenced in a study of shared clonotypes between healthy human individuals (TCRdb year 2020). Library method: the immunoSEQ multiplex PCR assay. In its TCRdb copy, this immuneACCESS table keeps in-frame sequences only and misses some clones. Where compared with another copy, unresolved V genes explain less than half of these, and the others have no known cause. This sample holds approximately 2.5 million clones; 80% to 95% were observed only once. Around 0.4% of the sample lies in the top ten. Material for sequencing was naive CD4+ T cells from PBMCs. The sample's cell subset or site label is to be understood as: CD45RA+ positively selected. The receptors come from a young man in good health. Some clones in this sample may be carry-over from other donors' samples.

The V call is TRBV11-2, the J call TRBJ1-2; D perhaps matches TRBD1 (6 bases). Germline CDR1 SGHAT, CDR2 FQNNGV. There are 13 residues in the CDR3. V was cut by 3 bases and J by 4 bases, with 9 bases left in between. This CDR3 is CASSFQGIYGYTF. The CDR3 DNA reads TGTGCCAGCAGCTTCCAGGGGATCTATGGCTACACCTTC.

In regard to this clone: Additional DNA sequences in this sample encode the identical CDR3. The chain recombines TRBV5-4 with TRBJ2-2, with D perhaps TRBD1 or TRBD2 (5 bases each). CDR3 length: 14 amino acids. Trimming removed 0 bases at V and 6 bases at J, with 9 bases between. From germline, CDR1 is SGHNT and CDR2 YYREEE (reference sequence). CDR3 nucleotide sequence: TGTGCCAGCAGCTTGGGGGGGTACGCCGGGGAGCTGTTTTTT. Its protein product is CASSLGGYAGELFF.

CDR3 in amino acids: CSVDYGEDNGYTF. Written as DNA, the CDR3 is TGCAGCGTTGACTATGGGGAGGATAATGGCTACACCTTC. V is TRBV29-1 and J is TRBJ1-2, with unresolved D. Germline CDR1 reads SQVTM; CDR2 reads ANQGSEA. The CDR3 contains 13 residues. V gave up 3 bases and J gave up 6 bases, with 14 bases separating them. Full variable domain (remainder filled in from reference TRBV29-1 and TRBJ1-2): SAVISQKPSRDICQRGTSLTIQCQVDSQVTMMFWYRQQPGQSLTLIATANQGSEATYESGFVIDKFPISRPNLTFSTLTVSNMSPEDSSIYLCSVDYGEDNGYTFGSGTRLTVV.

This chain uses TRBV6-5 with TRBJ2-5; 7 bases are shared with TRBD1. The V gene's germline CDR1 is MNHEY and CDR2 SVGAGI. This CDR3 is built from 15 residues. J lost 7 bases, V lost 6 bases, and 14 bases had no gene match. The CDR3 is CASSYSQGDIGTQYF. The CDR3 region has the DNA TGTGCCAGCAGCTATTCCCAGGGGGACATCGGGACCCAGTACTTC.

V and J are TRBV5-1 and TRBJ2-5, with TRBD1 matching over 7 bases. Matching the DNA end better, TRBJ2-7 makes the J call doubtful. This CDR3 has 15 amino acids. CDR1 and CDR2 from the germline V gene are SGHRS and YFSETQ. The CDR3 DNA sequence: TGCGCCAGCAGCCGGTGGACAGGAGCCTCCTACGAGCAGTACTTC. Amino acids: CASSRWTGASYEQYF.

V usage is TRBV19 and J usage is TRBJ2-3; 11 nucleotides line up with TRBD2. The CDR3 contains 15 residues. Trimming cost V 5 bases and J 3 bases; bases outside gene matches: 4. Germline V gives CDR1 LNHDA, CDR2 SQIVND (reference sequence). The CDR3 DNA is TGTGCCAGTAGTTCTTGGACTAGCGGGACAGATACGCAGTATTTT. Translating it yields CASSSWTSGTDTQYF.

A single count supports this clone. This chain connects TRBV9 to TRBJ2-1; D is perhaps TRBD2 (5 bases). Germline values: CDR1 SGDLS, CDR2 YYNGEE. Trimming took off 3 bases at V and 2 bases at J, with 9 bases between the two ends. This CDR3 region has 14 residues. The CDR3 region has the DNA TGTGCCAGCAGCGACGCCGGGACCTACAATGAGCAGTTCTTC. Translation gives CASSDAGTYNEQFF. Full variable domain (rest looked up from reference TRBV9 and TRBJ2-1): DSGVTQTPKHLITATGQRVTLRCSPRSGDLSVYWYQQSLDQGLQFLIQYYNGEERAKGNILERFSAQQFPDLHSELNLSSLELGDSALYFCASSDAGTYNEQFFGPGTRLTVL.

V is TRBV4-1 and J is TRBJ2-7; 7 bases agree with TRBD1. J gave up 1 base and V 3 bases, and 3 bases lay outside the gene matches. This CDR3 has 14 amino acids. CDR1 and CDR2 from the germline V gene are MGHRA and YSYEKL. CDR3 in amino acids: CASSHGQASYEQYF. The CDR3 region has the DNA TGCGCCAGCAGCCACGGACAGGCGTCCTACGAGCAGTACTTC.

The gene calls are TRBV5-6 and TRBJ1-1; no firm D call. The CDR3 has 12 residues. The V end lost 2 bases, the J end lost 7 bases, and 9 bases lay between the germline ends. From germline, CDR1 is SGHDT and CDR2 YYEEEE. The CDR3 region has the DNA TGTGCCAGCAGCTTTGAGGGTTTTGAAGCTTTCTTT. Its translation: CASSFEGFEAFF.

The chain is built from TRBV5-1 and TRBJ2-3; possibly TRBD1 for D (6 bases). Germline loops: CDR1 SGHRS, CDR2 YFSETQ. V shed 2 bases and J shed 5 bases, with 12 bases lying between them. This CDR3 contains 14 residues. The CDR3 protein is CASSFTGIGDTQYF. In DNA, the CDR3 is TGCGCCAGCAGCTTTACAGGGATCGGAGATACGCAGTATTTT.

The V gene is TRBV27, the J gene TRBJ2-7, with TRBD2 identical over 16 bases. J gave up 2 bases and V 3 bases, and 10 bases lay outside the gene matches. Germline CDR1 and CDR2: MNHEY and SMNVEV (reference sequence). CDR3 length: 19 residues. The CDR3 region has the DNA TGTGCCAGCAGTTTGAGGCCGGGACTAGCGGGAGGGAGTGCCTACGAGCAGTACTTC. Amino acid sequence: CASSLRPGLAGGSAYEQYF.

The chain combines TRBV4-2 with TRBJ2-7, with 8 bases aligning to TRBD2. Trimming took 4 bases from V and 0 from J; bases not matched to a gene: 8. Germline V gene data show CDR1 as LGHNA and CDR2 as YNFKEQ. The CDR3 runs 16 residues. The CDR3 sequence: CASSLGLADISYEQYF. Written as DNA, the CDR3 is TGTGCCAGCAGCCTCGGACTAGCCGATATCTCCTACGAGCAGTACTTC.

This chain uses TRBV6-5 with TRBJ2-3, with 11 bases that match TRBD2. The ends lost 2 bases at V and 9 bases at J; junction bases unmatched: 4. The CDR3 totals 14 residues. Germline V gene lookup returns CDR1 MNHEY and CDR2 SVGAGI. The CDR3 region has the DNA TGTGCCAGCAGTTACAATCTAGCGGGAGGCACGCAGTATTTT. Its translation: CASSYNLAGGTQYF.

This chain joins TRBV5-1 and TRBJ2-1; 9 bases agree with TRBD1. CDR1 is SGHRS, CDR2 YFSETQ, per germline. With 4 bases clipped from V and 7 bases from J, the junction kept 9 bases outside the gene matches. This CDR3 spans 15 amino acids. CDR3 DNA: TGCGCCAGCAGCGGGCGGGGGACAGGGAGGAATGAGCAGTTCTTC. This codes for CASSGRGTGRNEQFF.